Listed below are T cell receptor beta chains from one sample, sequenced in a study of kidney transplant recipient with SARS-CoV-2 infection. Via MiXCR, TCRdb re-called the reads, giving one row per CDR3 protein. The sample holds 250,000 or so distinct CDR3 sequences, under 30% seen once. The sample consisted of a blood sample, taken at baseline and between days 110 and 120 from a kidney transplant recipient. These receptors all come from a young adult male patient who had COVID-19 and was a kidney transplant recipient. The graft donor may be the source of some T cells. Both conserved end residues are part of each CDR3. The D gene is left open where the match is weak. Rows may omit the clone size; those that give it use once, few, many or a size class.

j_call: TRBJ1-2; d_call: .; v_call: TRBV11-1; clone_size: many; cdr3_nt: TGTGCCAGCAGCTTGGAATATAAGGCTGGAAAGACCTATGGCTACACCTTC; cdr3_aa: CASSLEYKAGKTYGYTF
j_call: TRBJ1-1; d_call: .; v_call: TRBV24-1; clone_size: many; cdr3_nt: TGTGCCACCAGTGATCCGACAGGTCCGAACACTGAAGCTTTCTTT; cdr3_aa: CATSDPTGPNTEAFF
j_call: TRBJ1-4; d_call: .; v_call: TRBV2; clone_size: many; cdr3_nt: TGTGCCAGCAGTGTGGAGGGGACTGAAAAACTGTTTTTT; cdr3_aa: CASSVEGTEKLFF
j_call: TRBJ2-7; d_call: .; v_call: TRBV4-1; clone_size: many; cdr3_nt: TGCGCCAGCAGCCAAGGTCCCTACCTCGAGCAGTACTTC; cdr3_aa: CASSQGPYLEQYF
j_call: TRBJ2-7; d_call: TRBD1; v_call: TRBV2; clone_size: many; cdr3_nt: TGTGCCAGCGATGGACAGGGGTCCGGCGAGCAGTACTTC; cdr3_aa: CASDGQGSGEQYF
j_call: TRBJ2-3; d_call: .; v_call: TRBV6-4; clone_size: few; cdr3_nt: TGTGCCAGCAGACAAGGACTGGGCACCACAGATACGCAGTATTTT; cdr3_aa: CASRQGLGTTDTQYF
j_call: TRBJ2-5; d_call: .; v_call: TRBV3-1; clone_size: few; cdr3_nt: TGTGCCAGCAGCGCGACCAATCCCATTTCTTTCTCTGAGACCCAGTACTTC; cdr3_aa: CASSATNPISFSETQYF
j_call: TRBJ2-1; d_call: TRBD2; v_call: TRBV12-3/TRBV12-4; clone_size: many; cdr3_nt: TGTGCCAGCACCCGACGTGCGGGAGCAGACAATGAGCAGTTCTTC; cdr3_aa: CASTRRAGADNEQFF
j_call: TRBJ2-7; d_call: .; v_call: TRBV10-3; clone_size: many; cdr3_nt: TGTGCCATCTCAGGGGCGTCCTACGAGCAGTACTTC; cdr3_aa: CAISGASYEQYF
j_call: TRBJ2-1; d_call: .; v_call: TRBV30; clone_size: many; cdr3_nt: TGTGCCTGGACGGCCGTGACCTACAATGAGCAGTTCTTC; cdr3_aa: CAWTAVTYNEQFF
j_call: TRBJ1-2; d_call: .; v_call: TRBV19; clone_size: many; cdr3_nt: TGTGCCAGTAGTCTCACAACGACAAATCGAAAGACCTATGGCTACACCTTC; cdr3_aa: CASSLTTTNRKTYGYTF
j_call: TRBJ1-2; d_call: .; v_call: TRBV8-2; clone_size: many; cdr3_nt: TGTGGCAGTTCCCAATATGATAGCCGAAAGACCTATGGCTACACCTTC; cdr3_aa: CGSSQYDSRKTYGYTF
j_call: TRBJ1-1; d_call: .; v_call: TRBV6-2/TRBV6-3; clone_size: .; cdr3_nt: TGTGCCATCCAGGGAAGGTTCGCTGAAGCTTTCTTT; cdr3_aa: CAIQGRFAEAFF
j_call: TRBJ2-6; d_call: .; v_call: TRBV6-5; clone_size: many; cdr3_nt: TGTGCCAGCAGTTTGCCGCTACTCTATGCACAAAGTCGGGCCAACGTCCTGACTTTC; cdr3_aa: CASSLPLLYAQSRANVLTF
j_call: TRBJ1-4; d_call: TRBD1; v_call: TRBV12-3/TRBV12-4; clone_size: many; cdr3_nt: TGTGCCAGCAGACCCCCGGGACAGGGGCTCGGAAAACTGTTTTTT; cdr3_aa: CASRPPGQGLGKLFF
j_call: TRBJ1-6; d_call: .; v_call: TRBV6-5; clone_size: .; cdr3_nt: TGTGCCAGCTGGCGGACGGGGATTAGGTCACCCCTCCACTTT; cdr3_aa: CASWRTGIRSPLHF
j_call: TRBJ1-1; d_call: TRBD1; v_call: TRBV7-9; clone_size: many; cdr3_nt: TGTGCGGCGGTAGGGGGCCTGAACACTGAAGCTTTCTTT; cdr3_aa: CAAVGGLNTEAFF
j_call: TRBJ2-1; d_call: TRBD1; v_call: TRBV29-1; clone_size: .; cdr3_nt: TGCAGCGTTGACAGGGGGCGTTTCAATGAGCAGTTCTTC; cdr3_aa: CSVDRGRFNEQFF
j_call: TRBJ2-2; d_call: TRBD2; v_call: TRBV28; clone_size: many; cdr3_nt: TGTGCCAGCATTAGCGGGCAGAACACCGGGGAGCTGTTTTTT; cdr3_aa: CASISGQNTGELFF
j_call: TRBJ2-1; d_call: TRBD2; v_call: TRBV7-8; clone_size: many; cdr3_nt: TGTGCCAGCAGCCGGACTAGCGGCAATGAGCAGTTCTTC; cdr3_aa: CASSRTSGNEQFF
j_call: TRBJ1-1; d_call: .; v_call: TRBV29-1; clone_size: .; cdr3_nt: TGCAGCGTTGCGTGGGAAAACACTGAAGCTTTCTTT; cdr3_aa: CSVAWENTEAFF
j_call: TRBJ2-7; d_call: .; v_call: TRBV11-3; clone_size: many; cdr3_nt: TGTGCCAGCAGCTTATACAGGGACTCCTACGAGCAGTACTTC; cdr3_aa: CASSLYRDSYEQYF
j_call: TRBJ2-1; d_call: .; v_call: TRBV10-3; clone_size: few; cdr3_nt: TGTGCCATCAGTGACGCCACAGCAAGCTATGAGCAGTTCTTC; cdr3_aa: CAISDATASYEQFF
j_call: TRBJ2-1; d_call: TRBD1; v_call: TRBV24-1; clone_size: .; cdr3_nt: TGTGTCACCAGTGAGGCAGGGGGCGGTTTTGAGCAGTTCTTC; cdr3_aa: CVTSEAGGGFEQFF
j_call: TRBJ2-2; d_call: .; v_call: TRBV11-2; clone_size: many; cdr3_nt: TGTGCCAGCAGCTTAGATACCTGGCTAACCGGGGAGCTGTTTTTT; cdr3_aa: CASSLDTWLTGELFF
j_call: TRBJ1-5; d_call: .; v_call: TRBV2; clone_size: many; cdr3_nt: TGTGCCAGCAAGGGGGGTAGCAATCAGCCCCAGCATTTT; cdr3_aa: CASKGGSNQPQHF
j_call: TRBJ2-1; d_call: .; v_call: TRBV20-1; clone_size: .; cdr3_nt: TGCAGTGCTAGAGAGACGGTCGATGTGCAGTTCTTC; cdr3_aa: CSARETVDVQFF
j_call: TRBJ2-2; d_call: .; v_call: TRBV28; clone_size: many; cdr3_nt: TGTGCCAGCAGTTACTTGAACACCGGGGAGCTGTTTTTT; cdr3_aa: CASSYLNTGELFF
j_call: TRBJ1-4; d_call: TRBD1; v_call: TRBV9; clone_size: many; cdr3_nt: TGTGCCAGCAGCGTACATGCCGATCCGGGACAGGGGCGCGCAGGAGAAAAACTGTTTTTT; cdr3_aa: CASSVHADPGQGRAGEKLFF
j_call: TRBJ1-4; d_call: .; v_call: TRBV5-4; clone_size: .; cdr3_nt: TGTGCCAGCAGCTTAGGGAGGGGACAAGAAAAACTGTTTTTT; cdr3_aa: CASSLGRGQEKLFF
j_call: TRBJ2-5; d_call: .; v_call: TRBV3-1; clone_size: many; cdr3_nt: TGTGCCAGCAGCGGCATCTGTCCCATTTCTTTCTCTGAGACCCAGTACTTC; cdr3_aa: CASSGICPISFSETQYF
j_call: TRBJ1-1; d_call: .; v_call: TRBV4-3; clone_size: few; cdr3_nt: TGCGCCAGCAGTCCCCGGGTGGCGGGCACTGAAGCTTTCTTT; cdr3_aa: CASSPRVAGTEAFF
j_call: TRBJ2-5; d_call: .; v_call: TRBV12-3/TRBV12-4; clone_size: many; cdr3_nt: TGTGCCAGCAAACTAGACTCCCCAGAGACCCAGTACTTC; cdr3_aa: CASKLDSPETQYF
j_call: TRBJ2-2; d_call: TRBD2; v_call: TRBV7-3; clone_size: many; cdr3_nt: TGTGCCAGCAGCTCTCCGACTAGCGGTTACACCGGGGAGCTGTTTTTT; cdr3_aa: CASSSPTSGYTGELFF
j_call: TRBJ1-1; d_call: .; v_call: TRBV21-1; clone_size: many; cdr3_nt: TGTGCCAGCAGCGGAAACGCTGAAGCTTTCTTT; cdr3_aa: CASSGNAEAFF
j_call: TRBJ1-2; d_call: .; v_call: TRBV5-6; clone_size: .; cdr3_nt: TGTGCCAGCCAATCTCACAATAGTCGAAAGACCTATAGCTACACCTTC; cdr3_aa: CASQSHNSRKTYSYTF
j_call: TRBJ2-2; d_call: .; v_call: TRBV10-3; clone_size: many; cdr3_nt: TGTGCCATCAGTGTTCACAGGGAGAACACCGGGGAGCTGTTTTTT; cdr3_aa: CAISVHRENTGELFF
j_call: TRBJ1-5; d_call: TRBD1; v_call: TRBV5-8; clone_size: many; cdr3_nt: TGTGCCAGCAGCTATCCGGGACAGGGTATTAGCAATCAGCCCCAGCATTTT; cdr3_aa: CASSYPGQGISNQPQHF
j_call: TRBJ2-7; d_call: .; v_call: TRBV4-1; clone_size: .; cdr3_nt: TGCGCCAGCAGCCCGCCGGGACTCATGGGGGAGCAGTACTTC; cdr3_aa: CASSPPGLMGEQYF
j_call: TRBJ1-1; d_call: .; v_call: TRBV5-1; clone_size: many; cdr3_nt: TGCGCCAGCAGCTTAACAGGTTTTGGTGAAGCTTTCTTT; cdr3_aa: CASSLTGFGEAFF
j_call: TRBJ1-2; d_call: .; v_call: TRBV8-2; clone_size: many; cdr3_nt: TGTGGCAGTAATTGTCTTGATAGCCGAAAGACCTATGGCTACACCTTC; cdr3_aa: CGSNCLDSRKTYGYTF
j_call: TRBJ2-1; d_call: .; v_call: TRBV27; clone_size: many; cdr3_nt: TGTGCCAGCAGTCCGCCTGGGCCCGTAGGTTGGGGAGAGCAGTTCTTC; cdr3_aa: CASSPPGPVGWGEQFF
j_call: TRBJ1-2; d_call: .; v_call: TRBV3-1; clone_size: .; cdr3_nt: TGTGCCAGCAGCTTAGAGCTCACCCTTCGAAAGACCTGTGGCTACACCTTC; cdr3_aa: CASSLELTLRKTCGYTF
j_call: TRBJ2-1; d_call: .; v_call: TRBV4-2; clone_size: .; cdr3_nt: TGTGCCAACAGCCAAGATCGCAGGAGCTCCTACAATGAGCAGTTCTTC; cdr3_aa: CANSQDRRSSYNEQFF
j_call: TRBJ2-7; d_call: .; v_call: TRBV3-1; clone_size: many; cdr3_nt: TGTGCCAGCAGCCACGGGGTTCTTTCCTACGAGCAGTACTTC; cdr3_aa: CASSHGVLSYEQYF
j_call: TRBJ2-7; d_call: .; v_call: TRBV9; clone_size: many; cdr3_nt: TGTGCCAGCAGCGTAGAGGAGGGCTCCTACGAGCAGTACTTC; cdr3_aa: CASSVEEGSYEQYF
j_call: TRBJ2-3; d_call: TRBD2; v_call: TRBV20-1; clone_size: few; cdr3_nt: TGCAGTGCTAGAGATAGGAGCGGGAGCGGTAGTACAGATACGCAGTATTTT; cdr3_aa: CSARDRSGSGSTDTQYF
j_call: TRBJ2-3; d_call: TRBD2; v_call: TRBV28; clone_size: many; cdr3_nt: TGTGCCAGCAGTCCACTAGCGGGAGAGGTAGATACGCAGTATTTT; cdr3_aa: CASSPLAGEVDTQYF
j_call: TRBJ2-1; d_call: TRBD2; v_call: TRBV15; clone_size: many; cdr3_nt: TGTGCCACCAGCAGAGAGGCTAGCGGGCGTCAGTTCTTC; cdr3_aa: CATSREASGRQFF
j_call: TRBJ1-3; d_call: .; v_call: TRBV18; clone_size: many; cdr3_nt: TGTGCCAGCTCACGAAAACAGGCGGTAGAGGACACCATATATTTT; cdr3_aa: CASSRKQAVEDTIYF